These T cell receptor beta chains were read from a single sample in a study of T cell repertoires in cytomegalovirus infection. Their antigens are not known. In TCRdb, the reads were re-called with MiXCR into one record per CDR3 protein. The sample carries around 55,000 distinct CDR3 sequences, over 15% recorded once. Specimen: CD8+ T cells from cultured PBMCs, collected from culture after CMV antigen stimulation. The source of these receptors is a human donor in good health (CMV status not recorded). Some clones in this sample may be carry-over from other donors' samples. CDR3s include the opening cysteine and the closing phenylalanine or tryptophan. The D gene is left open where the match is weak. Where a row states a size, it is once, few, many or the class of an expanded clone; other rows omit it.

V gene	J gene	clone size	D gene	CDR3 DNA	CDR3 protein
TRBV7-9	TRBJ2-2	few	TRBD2	TGTGCCAGCAGCGTTACTAGCGGGGGGACCGGGGAGCTGTTTTTT	CASSVTSGGTGELFF
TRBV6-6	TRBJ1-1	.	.	TGTGCCAGCAGTCCGCGACAGAAGAACACTGAAGCTTTCTTT	CASSPRQKNTEAFF
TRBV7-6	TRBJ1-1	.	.	TGTGCCAGCAGTAGCAAGAACACTGAAGCTTTCTTT	CASSSKNTEAFF
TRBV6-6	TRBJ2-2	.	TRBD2	TGTGCCAGCACCCCGCGGGAGAAAGGCGGGGAGCTGTTTTTT	CASTPREKGGELFF
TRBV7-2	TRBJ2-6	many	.	TGTGCCAGCACAGCGACAAACTCTGGGGCCAACGTCCTGACTTTC	CASTATNSGANVLTF
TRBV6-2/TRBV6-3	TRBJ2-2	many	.	TGTGCCAGCAGTTACCAGCAGGGCACGGCCGGGGAGCTGTTTTTT	CASSYQQGTAGELFF
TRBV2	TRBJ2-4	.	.	TGTGCCACCAAGTGGGGAAACATTCAGTACTTC	CATKWGNIQYF
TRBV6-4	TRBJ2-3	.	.	TGTGCCAGCAGTGACTCGAAGGGTCCCCGGCCGCAGTATTTT	CASSDSKGPRPQYF
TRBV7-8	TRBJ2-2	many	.	TGTGCCAGCAGCTTAGTTCTCCCGGGGCCCGGCACCGGGGAGCTGTTTTTT	CASSLVLPGPGTGELFF
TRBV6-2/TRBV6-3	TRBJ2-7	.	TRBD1	TGTGCCAGCAGTTACGAGCGACAGGGTGTATCCGAGCAGTACTTC	CASSYERQGVSEQYF
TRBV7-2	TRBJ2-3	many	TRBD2	TGTGCCAGCAGACAAGGGGGGACTAGCGGGAGCACAGATACGCAGTATTTT	CASRQGGTSGSTDTQYF
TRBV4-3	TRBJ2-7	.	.	TGCGCCAGCAGCCAAGGTAGGGGGAGCTCCTACGAGCAGTACTTC	CASSQGRGSSYEQYF
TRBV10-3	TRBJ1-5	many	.	TGTGCCATCAGTGAGGTAGCAGGTTGGCCCTATTATAGCAATCAGCCCCAGCATTTT	CAISEVAGWPYYSNQPQHF
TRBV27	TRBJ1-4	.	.	TGTGCCAGCAGTTTATCGGGGACGGGTAAACTGTTTTTT	CASSLSGTGKLFF
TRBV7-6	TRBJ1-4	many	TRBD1	TGTGCCAGCAGCTTAGGGACAGGGGAAAGGGAACTGTTTTTT	CASSLGTGERELFF
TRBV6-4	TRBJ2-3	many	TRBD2	TGTGCCAGCAGTGTGGGTAGCGGGAGCACAGATACGCAGTATTTT	CASSVGSGSTDTQYF
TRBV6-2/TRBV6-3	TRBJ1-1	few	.	TGTGCCAGCAGGGCGGGGATTGAAGCTTTCTTT	CASRAGIEAFF
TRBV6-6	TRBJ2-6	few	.	TGTGCCAGCAGTTACCCGGGGCCGGTTGAATCTGGGGCCAACGTCCTGACTTTC	CASSYPGPVESGANVLTF
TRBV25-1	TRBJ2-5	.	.	TGTGCCAGCAGAATTAGCGGCTGGGGGGCCCAGTACTTC	CASRISGWGAQYF
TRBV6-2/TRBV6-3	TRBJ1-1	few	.	TGTGCCAGCAGTTACCCAGGTGCTGGAGCTTTCTTT	CASSYPGAGAFF
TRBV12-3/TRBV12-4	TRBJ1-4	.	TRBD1	TGTGCCAGCAGCCAAGGGACAGCCCTTGCAACTAATGAAAAACTGTTTTTT	CASSQGTALATNEKLFF
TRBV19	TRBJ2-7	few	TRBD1	TGTGCCAGTAGTACCCTCCATGGACAGGGGGAATACTCCTACGAGCAGTACTTC	CASSTLHGQGEYSYEQYF
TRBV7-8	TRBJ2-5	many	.	TGTGCCAGCAGCTTAACTAGGGGGACCCAAGAGACCCAGTACTTC	CASSLTRGTQETQYF
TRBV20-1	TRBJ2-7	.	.	TGTAGTACTAAGGGGACGGAATCCTACGAGCAGTACTTC	CSTKGTESYEQYF
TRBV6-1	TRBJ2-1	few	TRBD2	TGTGCCACCTTAGCGGGAGGGCCAGAAGAGCAGTTCTTC	CATLAGGPEEQFF
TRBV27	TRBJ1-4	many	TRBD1	TGTGCCAGCAGTAGCGGACAGGGACATCATGAAAAACTGTTTTTT	CASSSGQGHHEKLFF
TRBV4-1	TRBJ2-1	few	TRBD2	TGCGCCAGCAGCCTCCACGGACTAGCGGGAGGTCTGAATGAGCAGTTCTTC	CASSLHGLAGGLNEQFF
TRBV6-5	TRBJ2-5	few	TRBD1	TGTGCCAGCGGGGTCGGGACAGGGTGGGCCCAGTACTTC	CASGVGTGWAQYF